Below, one T cell receptor beta chain is given with its context. Antigen unknown. This may be a read error: a much more frequent sequence differs by one nucleotide. As previously described, bulk TCR libraries were made using listed TCR primers. TCRdb re-derived calls from the PCR reads in MiXCR, one entry per CDR3 protein. The top ten hold 0.7% to 0.9% of the sample, which has around 480,000 distinct CDR3 sequences, around 23% seen once. This sample was taken from a study of molecular identifiers for immune sequencing clone quantification. Points from the study as a whole: Highly expanded clone sizes could be underestimated through barcode sharing by identical TCR molecules.

The clonotype originates from a human donor in good health. Some libraries in this study had Jurkat cell RNA spiked in. Sequencing was done on a sample of naive CD8+ T cells from blood, with Jurkat cell RNA spiked in. The subset here: FACS-sorted CD8+CD4-CCR7+CD45RA+ naive T cells.

The CDR3 region is CASSWAPRNERLFF. The CDR3 DNA follows: TGCGCCAGCAGCTGGGCCCCGAGGAATGAAAGACTGTTTTTT. The chain carries TRBV4-1 and TRBJ1-4; D not resolved. Germline lookup yields CDR1 MGHRA and CDR2 YSYEKL. The CDR3 runs to 14 residues.